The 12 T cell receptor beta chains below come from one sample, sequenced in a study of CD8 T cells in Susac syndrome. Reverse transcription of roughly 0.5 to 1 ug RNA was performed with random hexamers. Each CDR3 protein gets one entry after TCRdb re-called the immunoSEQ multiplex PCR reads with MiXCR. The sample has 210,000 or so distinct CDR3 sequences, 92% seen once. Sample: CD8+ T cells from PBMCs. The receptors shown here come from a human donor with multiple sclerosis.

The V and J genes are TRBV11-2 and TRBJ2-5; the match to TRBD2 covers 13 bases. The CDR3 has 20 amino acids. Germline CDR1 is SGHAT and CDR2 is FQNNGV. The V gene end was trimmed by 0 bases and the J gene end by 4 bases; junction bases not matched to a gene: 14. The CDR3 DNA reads TGTGCCAGCAGCTTAGATCACGCGGGGACTAGCGGGGCCTATGGAGAGACCCAGTACTTC. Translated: CASSLDHAGTSGAYGETQYF.

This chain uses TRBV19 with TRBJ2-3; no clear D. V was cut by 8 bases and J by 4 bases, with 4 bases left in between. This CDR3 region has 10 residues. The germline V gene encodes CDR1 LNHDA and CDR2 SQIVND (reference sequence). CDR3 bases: TGTGCCAGTTGGGCAGATACGCAGTATTTT. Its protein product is CASWADTQYF.

CDR3 sequence (DNA): TGTGCCAGCAGCTCGCGACTAGCGGGGGACCAAGAGACCCAGTACTTC. This translates into CASSSRLAGDQETQYF. The chain carries TRBV7-9 and TRBJ2-5; 12 bases agree with TRBD2. Germline V gene data show CDR1 as SEHNR and CDR2 as FQNEAQ (reference sequence). The CDR3 spans 16 residues. The ends lost 4 bases at V and 0 bases at J; junction bases unmatched: 3.

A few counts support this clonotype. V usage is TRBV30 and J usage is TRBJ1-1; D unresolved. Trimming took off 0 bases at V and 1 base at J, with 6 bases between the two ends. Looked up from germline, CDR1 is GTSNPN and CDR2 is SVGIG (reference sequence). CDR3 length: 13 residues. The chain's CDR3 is CAWSVLGNTEAFF. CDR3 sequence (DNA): TGTGCCTGGAGTGTACTAGGGAACACTGAAGCTTTCTTT.

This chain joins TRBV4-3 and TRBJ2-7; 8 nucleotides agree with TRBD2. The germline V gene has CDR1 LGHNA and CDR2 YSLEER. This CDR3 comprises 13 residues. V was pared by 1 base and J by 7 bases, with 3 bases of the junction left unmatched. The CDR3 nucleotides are TGCGCCAGCAGCCAAGGACTAGCGTTAGAGCAGTACTTC. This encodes CASSQGLALEQYF.

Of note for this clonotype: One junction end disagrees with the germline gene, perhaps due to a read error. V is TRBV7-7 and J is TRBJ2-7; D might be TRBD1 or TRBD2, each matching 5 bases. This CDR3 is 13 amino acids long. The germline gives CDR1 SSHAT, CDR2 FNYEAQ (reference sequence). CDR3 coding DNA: TGTGCTAGCAGCCCCGGGACCGCAGGGGAGCAGTACTTC. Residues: CASSPGTAGEQYF.

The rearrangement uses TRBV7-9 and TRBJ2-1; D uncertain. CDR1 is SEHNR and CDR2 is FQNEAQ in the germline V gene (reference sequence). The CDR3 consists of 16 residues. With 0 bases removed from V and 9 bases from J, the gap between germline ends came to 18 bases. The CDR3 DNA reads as TGTGCCAGCAGCTTAGCGGATGGAGACGCCGGTCCTGAGCAGTTCTTC. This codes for CASSLADGDAGPEQFF.

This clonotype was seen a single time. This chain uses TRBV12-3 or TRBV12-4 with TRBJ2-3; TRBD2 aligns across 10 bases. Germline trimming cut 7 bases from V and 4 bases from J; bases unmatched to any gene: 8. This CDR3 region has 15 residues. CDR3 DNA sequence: TGTGCCAGCATCTTACAGCGGGGGGGCGCAGATACGCAGTATTTT. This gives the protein CASILQRGGADTQYF.

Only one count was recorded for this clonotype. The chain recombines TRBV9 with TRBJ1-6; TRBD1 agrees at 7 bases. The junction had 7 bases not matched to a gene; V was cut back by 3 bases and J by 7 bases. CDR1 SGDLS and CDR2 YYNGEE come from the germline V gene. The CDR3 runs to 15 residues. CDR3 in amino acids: CASSAVGTENSPLHF. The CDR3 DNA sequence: TGTGCCAGCAGCGCTGTGGGGACAGAGAATTCACCCCTCCACTTT.

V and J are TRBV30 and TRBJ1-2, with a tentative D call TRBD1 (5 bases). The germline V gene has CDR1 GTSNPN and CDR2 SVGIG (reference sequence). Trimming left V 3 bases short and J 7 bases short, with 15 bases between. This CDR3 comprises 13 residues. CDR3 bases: TGTGCCTGGAGATCAGGGACGGGAGGTGGCTACACCTTC. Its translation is CAWRSGTGGGYTF.

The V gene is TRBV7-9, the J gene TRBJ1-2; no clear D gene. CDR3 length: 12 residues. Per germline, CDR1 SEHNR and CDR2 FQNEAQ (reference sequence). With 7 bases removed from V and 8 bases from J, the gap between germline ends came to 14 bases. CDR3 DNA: TGTGCCAGCAACTTTCGGGTTGAGGGCTACACCTTC. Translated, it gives CASNFRVEGYTF. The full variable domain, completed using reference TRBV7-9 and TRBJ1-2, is DTGVSQNPRHKITKRGQNVTFRCDPISEHNRLYWYRQTLGQGPEFLTYFQNEAQLEKSRLLSDRFSAERPKGSFSTLEIQRTEQGDSAMYLCASNFRVEGYTFGSGTRLTVV.

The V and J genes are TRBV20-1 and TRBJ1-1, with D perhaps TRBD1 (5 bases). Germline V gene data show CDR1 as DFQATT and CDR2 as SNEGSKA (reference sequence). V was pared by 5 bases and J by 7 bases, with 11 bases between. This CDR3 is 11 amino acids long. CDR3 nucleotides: TGCAGTGCTGGGGGGGGGTTTGAAGCTTTCTTT. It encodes CSAGGGFEAFF.